This TCR beta chain was obtained from a study of regulatory T cells in long-lasting Graves disease. Sequencing libraries for TCR beta were prepared with iRepertoire HTBI primers and Arm-PCR of CDR3 regions. In TCRdb, the multiplex PCR reads were re-called with MiXCR into one record per CDR3 protein. There are around 450,000 distinct CDR3 sequences in the sample; about a fifth occur only once, and roughly 7% lies in the top ten. CDR1 is KGHSH, CDR2 LQKENI, per germline. With 2 bases removed from V and 0 bases from J, the gap between germline ends came to 5 bases. CDR3 length: 13 amino acids. As for time point: persistent/refractory GD, antithyroid drugs over 5 years with positive TRAb. RNA extracted from PBMCs served as the sequencing template.

The material was peripheral blood mononuclear cells (PBMCs), obtained when the disease was refractory, from a patient treated with antithyroid drugs. The chain has TRBV18 and TRBJ2-7; D is unclear. This sequence was found in a female donor with Graves disease. The DNA for the CDR3 is TGTGCCAGCTCACCAACCATCTCCTACGAGCAGTACTTC. Its translation: CASSPTISYEQYF.